This is a list of T cell receptor beta chains from one sample in a study of T cells in localized non-small cell lung cancer. Here immunoSEQ multiplex PCR was the method, and the copy in TCRdb shows in-frame clones only, minus some. The table lists about 78,000 clones, 84% of them singletons. Sequencing used peripheral blood, obtained before any cancer treatment. These receptors all come from a man aged 35 to 69 with stage I lung adenocarcinoma. CDR3s include the opening cysteine and the closing phenylalanine or tryptophan. The order of the fields is J gene, D gene, V gene, CDR3 length, clone size, CDR3 protein, CDR3 DNA. D genes are given only for firm matches. Where a row states a size, it is once, few, many or the class of an expanded clone; other rows omit it.

J: TRBJ1-1
D: .
V: TRBV7-9
length: 13
size: .
CDR3: CASSLSLNTEAFF
DNA: TGTGCCAGCAGCTTATCTCTGAACACTGAAGCTTTCTTT

J: TRBJ2-2
D: TRBD1
V: TRBV4-1
length: 16
size: .
CDR3: CASSRQQGAGTGELFF
DNA: TGCGCCAGCAGCCGTCAACAGGGGGCGGGCACCGGGGAGCTGTTTTTT

J: TRBJ1-4
D: TRBD1
V: TRBV9
length: 15
size: few
CDR3: CASSVVGQGDEKLFF
DNA: TGTGCCAGCAGCGTAGTTGGACAGGGGGATGAAAAACTGTTTTTT

J: TRBJ2-3
D: TRBD2
V: TRBV5-1
length: 16
size: once
CDR3: CASSQGLAVSTDTQYF
DNA: TGCGCCAGCAGCCAGGGACTAGCGGTTAGCACAGATACGCAGTATTTT

J: TRBJ1-2
D: .
V: TRBV5-1
length: 14
size: .
CDR3: CASSSYRQAAGYTF
DNA: TGCGCCAGCAGCTCTTACCGACAGGCCGCTGGCTACACCTTC

J: TRBJ1-1
D: .
V: TRBV9
length: 13
size: once
CDR3: CASSAASSTEAFF
DNA: TGTGCCAGCAGCGCTGCCAGCAGCACTGAAGCTTTCTTT

J: TRBJ2-1
D: .
V: TRBV19
length: 13
size: once
CDR3: CASSFGRYNEQFF
DNA: TGTGCCAGTAGTTTCGGACGTTACAATGAGCAGTTCTTC

J: TRBJ2-7
D: .
V: TRBV5-1
length: 14
size: .
CDR3: CASSGQGLSYEQYF
DNA: TGCGCCAGCAGCGGCCAGGGGCTCTCCTACGAGCAGTACTTC

J: TRBJ2-3
D: .
V: TRBV1
length: 16
size: .
CDR3: CTSSRSISGRMDTQYF
DNA: TGCACCAGCAGCCGCTCGATTAGCGGGAGAATGGATACGCAGTATTTT

J: TRBJ1-1
D: TRBD1
V: TRBV28
length: 11
size: .
CDR3: CASSSTGGAFF
DNA: TGTGCCAGCAGTTCGACAGGGGGGGCTTTCTTT

J: TRBJ1-1
D: .
V: TRBV29-1
length: 13
size: .
CDR3: CSVFQGLDTEAFF
DNA: TGCAGCGTTTTTCAGGGTCTGGACACTGAAGCTTTCTTT

J: TRBJ2-1
D: .
V: TRBV30
length: 13
size: .
CDR3: CAGRPRSYNEQFF
DNA: TGTGCCGGGAGACCCAGATCCTACAATGAGCAGTTCTTC

J: TRBJ2-3
D: TRBD2
V: TRBV2
length: 15
size: .
CDR3: CASSEGLAGTDTQYF
DNA: TGTGCCAGCAGTGAGGGTCTAGCGGGGACAGATACGCAGTATTTT

J: TRBJ2-7
D: .
V: TRBV11-2
length: 13
size: .
CDR3: CASSLSWQIEQYF
DNA: TGTGCCAGCAGCTTAAGTTGGCAGATCGAGCAGTACTTC

J: TRBJ2-4
D: .
V: TRBV19
length: 19
size: .
CDR3: CASSHPDIQPALAKNIQYF
DNA: TGTGCCAGCTCACACCCGGACATCCAACCCGCTCTAGCCAAAAACATTCAGTACTTC

J: TRBJ2-1
D: .
V: TRBV5-6
length: 16
size: .
CDR3: CASSFWSGSDYNEQFF
DNA: TGTGCCAGCAGCTTTTGGTCGGGGTCCGACTACAATGAGCAGTTCTTC

J: TRBJ1-1
D: .
V: TRBV5-8
length: 14
size: .
CDR3: CASSLVFRQGEAFF
DNA: TGTGCCAGCAGCTTGGTATTTCGGCAGGGAGAAGCTTTCTTT

J: TRBJ1-4
D: TRBD1
V: TRBV5-4
length: 14
size: .
CDR3: CASSQDRVDEKLFF
DNA: TGTGCCAGCAGCCAGGACAGGGTGGATGAAAAACTGTTTTTT

J: TRBJ2-7
D: .
V: TRBV5-1
length: 17
size: .
CDR3: CASSLVTGTPDPYEQYF
DNA: TGCGCCAGCAGCTTGGTCACAGGAACACCTGACCCCTACGAGCAGTACTTC

J: TRBJ1-6
D: .
V: TRBV6-4
length: 15
size: .
CDR3: CASQVSKGGNSPLHF
DNA: TGTGCCAGCCAAGTATCGAAAGGGGGTAATTCACCCCTCCACTTT

J: TRBJ2-1
D: .
V: TRBV30
length: 15
size: .
CDR3: CAWSVVRGSSNEQFF
DNA: TGTGCCTGGAGTGTAGTAAGGGGGTCGAGCAATGAGCAGTTCTTC

J: TRBJ1-5
D: .
V: TRBV27
length: 13
size: .
CDR3: CASSPKMDQPQHF
DNA: TGTGCCAGCAGTCCGAAAATGGATCAGCCCCAGCATTTT